This paragraph reports one TCR beta chain. Here immunoSEQ multiplex PCR was the method, and the copy in TCRdb shows in-frame clones only, minus some. The profile shows around 500,000 clones, 70% to 90% of them singletons. The sample is drawn from a study of blood T cell repertoires in COVID-19. The sample comprised peripheral blood. The origin of this receptor is a human donor in a cohort sampled during active COVID-19.

The chain's CDR3 is CASALGGEQPQHF. The DNA for the CDR3 is TGTGCCAGCGCTCTAGGGGGAGAACAGCCCCAGCATTTT. V and J are TRBV12-3 or TRBV12-4 and TRBJ1-5, with a possible D match to TRBD1 (6 bases). The length of the CDR3 is 13 residues. Trimming pared 8 bases from V and 7 bases from J, leaving 15 bases between.